These T cell receptor beta chains were read from a single sample in a study of early T cells in non-severe SARS-CoV-2 infection. TCRdb redid the calling of the 5' RACE reads with MiXCR, one entry per CDR3 protein. This table has 70,000 to 85,000 distinct CDR3 sequences, roughly an eighth appearing once. Sequenced: whole blood. Receptor source: an adult who was a healthcare worker with PCR-confirmed SARS-CoV-2 infection or an uninfected control (not recorded which). CDR3s include the opening cysteine and the closing phenylalanine or tryptophan. The D gene is left open where the match is weak. Clone size, where shown, is once, few, many, or a class for clones that have expanded.

clone_size d_call j_call v_call cdr3_aa cdr3_nt
few NA TRBJ1-1 TRBV28 CATAGLGTEAFF TGTGCCACCGCCGGCCTCGGGACTGAAGCTTTCTTT
many TRBD2 TRBJ2-1 TRBV3-1 CASSQGIQREHNEQFF TGTGCCAGCAGCCAAGGCATCCAGCGGGAACACAATGAGCAGTTCTTC
many NA TRBJ2-5 TRBV9 CASSVVGLQETQYF TGTGCCAGCAGCGTAGTGGGACTTCAGGAGACCCAGTACTTC
few NA TRBJ1-2 TRBV12-3/TRBV12-4 CASIRWGNGYTF TGTGCCAGCATCCGATGGGGAAATGGCTACACCTTC
few NA TRBJ2-7 TRBV11-2 CASSFQGRGYEQYF TGTGCCAGCAGCTTCCAGGGGAGGGGCTACGAGCAGTACTTC
few NA TRBJ2-2 TRBV7-3 CASSNARDTYTGELFF TGTGCCAGCAGTAACGCTCGGGACACCTACACCGGGGAGCTGTTTTTT
many TRBD1 TRBJ2-7 TRBV20-1 CSARTNLQGMYRNEQYF TGCAGTGCTAGAACAAACCTACAGGGGATGTATAGAAACGAGCAGTACTTC
NA TRBD2 TRBJ2-3 TRBV20-1 CSAGSSSAGVADTQYF TGCAGTGCTGGCTCTTCCTCAGCGGGAGTCGCAGATACGCAGTATTTT
NA TRBD2 TRBJ2-5 TRBV18 CASSPRRTRLSSEKETQYF TGTGCCAGCTCACCACGTAGGACTAGACTCTCCTCAGAGAAAGAGACCCAGTACTTC
many NA TRBJ1-1 TRBV28 CASSENTEAFF TGTGCCAGCAGTGAGAACACTGAAGCTTTCTTT
few NA TRBJ1-1 TRBV20-1 CSALEKTAEAFF TGCAGTGCCCTAGAGAAGACAGCCGAAGCTTTCTTT
NA TRBD2 TRBJ2-3 TRBV30 CAWRKGLQRENTQYF TGTGCCTGGAGGAAAGGGCTACAGCGGGAAAATACGCAGTATTTT
NA TRBD1 TRBJ1-1 TRBV30 CAWTPTGANTEAFF TGTGCCTGGACCCCGACAGGGGCGAACACTGAAGCTTTCTTT
NA NA TRBJ2-7 TRBV7-9 CASSLDYRGNEQYF TGTGCCAGCAGCCTGGACTATCGGGGGAACGAGCAGTACTTC
few NA TRBJ1-4 TRBV7-9 CASSLMGVNEKLFF TGTGCCAGCAGCTTGATGGGCGTTAATGAAAAACTGTTTTTT
NA NA TRBJ1-2 TRBV20-1 CSARDLRGRSGYTF TGCAGTGCTAGAGATTTGAGGGGCAGGAGTGGCTACACCTTC
NA NA TRBJ2-3 TRBV20-1 CSASQAGDSTDTQYF TGCAGTGCTAGTCAGGCAGGAGATAGCACAGATACGCAGTATTTT
few TRBD1 TRBJ2-5 TRBV7-3 CASSLVGQGAFQETQYF TGTGCCAGCAGCTTAGTTGGACAGGGAGCATTCCAAGAGACCCAGTACTTC
NA NA TRBJ2-1 TRBV6-1 CASRASSYNEQFF TGTGCCAGCCGGGCCAGCTCCTACAATGAGCAGTTCTTC
few NA TRBJ2-5 TRBV5-8 CASSPRGVPGQETQYF TGTGCCAGCAGCCCGCGCGGAGTTCCGGGGCAAGAGACCCAGTACTTC
once TRBD1 TRBJ2-7 TRBV20-1 CSAYGQAAYEQYF TGCAGTGCTTATGGACAGGCTGCCTACGAGCAGTACTTC
NA NA TRBJ1-1 TRBV7-9 CASSPWGARYTEAFF TGTGCCAGCAGCCCTTGGGGAGCGCGGTACACTGAAGCTTTCTTT
NA NA TRBJ2-5 TRBV18 CASTNDTARTQYF TGTGCCAGCACCAACGACACCGCGCGGACCCAGTACTTC
few TRBD1 TRBJ2-2 TRBV12-3/TRBV12-4 CASRGQHNTGELFF TGTGCCAGCAGGGGACAGCATAACACCGGGGAGCTGTTTTTT
few NA TRBJ2-2 TRBV7-2 CASSLAGEGELFF TGTGCCAGCAGCTTAGCTGGGGAGGGGGAGCTGTTTTTT
NA NA TRBJ2-3 TRBV20-1 CSAHSWGDTQYF TGCAGTGCCCATTCATGGGGGGATACGCAGTATTTT
many TRBD2 TRBJ2-3 TRBV7-9 CASSPTSGRGADTQYF TGTGCCAGCAGCCCCACTAGCGGGCGGGGTGCAGATACGCAGTATTTT
many TRBD2 TRBJ2-7 TRBV3-1 CASSQDGIAGERCF TGTGCCAGCAGCCAAGATGGTATAGCGGGCGAGAGGTGCTTC
NA NA TRBJ2-1 TRBV5-1 CASSLFEIRRANEQFF TGCGCCAGCAGCTTATTTGAAATCCGCAGGGCGAATGAGCAGTTCTTC
many NA TRBJ1-2 TRBV6-5 CASYPQARVEEGYTF TGTGCCAGCTATCCCCAGGCTCGGGTTGAGGAGGGCTACACCTTC
many TRBD1 TRBJ1-2 TRBV6-1 CASSEPDREIPNYGYTF TGTGCCAGCAGTGAACCGGACAGGGAAATTCCTAACTATGGCTACACCTTC
NA NA TRBJ1-1 TRBV29-1 CSVRTSNTEAFF TGCAGCGTCCGGACCTCAAACACTGAAGCTTTCTTT
NA NA TRBJ2-1 TRBV15 CATSRDGQIYNEQFF TGTGCCACCAGCAGAGATGGTCAGATTTACAATGAGCAGTTCTTC
many NA TRBJ2-7 TRBV12-3/TRBV12-4 CASSFPGGGEQYF TGTGCCAGCAGTTTTCCCGGGGGTGGCGAGCAGTACTTC
NA TRBD2 TRBJ2-1 TRBV15 CATSRATSGSFNEQFF TGTGCCACCAGCAGAGCGACTAGCGGGAGTTTCAATGAGCAGTTCTTC
many NA TRBJ2-1 TRBV20-1 CSARDPGRTYNEQFF TGCAGTGCTAGAGATCCGGGACGGACCTACAATGAGCAGTTCTTC
many NA TRBJ1-4 TRBV5-8 CASSPLGVFF TGTGCCAGCAGCCCCCTAGGAGTGTTTTTT
NA TRBD2 TRBJ2-1 TRBV9 CASSPPGTSRGNEQFF TGTGCCAGCAGCCCCCCCGGGACTAGCAGGGGCAATGAGCAGTTCTTC